This paragraph reports one TCR beta chain. No antigen is known for it. No much larger clone is present one base from it, and per-base qualities are unavailable. V has 5 bases trimmed and J has 3 bases trimmed; junction bases matching no gene number 8. CDR1 and CDR2 are drawn from the germline V gene: MNHEY, SVGEGT. Spanning cysteine to phenylalanine, the CDR3 consists of 16 amino acids. The read is trimmed to its CDR3 DNA, 48 bases read in frame from base 1. TCRbeta CDR3 regions were amplified from genomic DNA using the immunoSEQ Assay, a bias-controlled multiplex PCR. The authors processed their data as follows. Nucleated cell counts per sample were estimated from amplification of reference gene primers within the assay. To quantify the absolute abundance of each unique TCRbeta CDR3 rearrangement, sequence reads were collapsed and filtered. For each sample, productive Simpson clonality was calculated as the square root of Simpson's diversity index across productive rearrangements. TCRdb limited this immuneACCESS table to in-frame rearrangements with V and J called. A share of clones is missing; checked studies link under half to unresolved V genes, and the rest is unexplained. That table furnishes V, J and clone size, whereas the DNA furnished D and trimming. The sample includes 80,000 or so clones, with roughly nine tenths observed a single time. Approximately 2.2% of the sample comes from the top ten.

The source of the sample is a study of blood T cell repertoires in COVID-19 (dated by TCRdb to 2020 to 2021). At the level of the whole study: The collaborator samples originated in the United States, Italy and Spain and spanned the acute and convalescent phases of COVID-19. The samples were drawn from the first 160 participants of the ongoing ImmuneRACE study and from more than 1,000 subjects provided by 6 global collaborators. The material from the prospective study consisted of cDNA or gDNA derived from T cells, B-cell-depleted T cells, or PBMCs. Sample metadata almost always included a de-identified subject ID, COVID-19 status, age in years and sex. The repertoires were released in a freely available public database meant as a resource for research on the immune response to SARS-CoV-2. The dataset comprised deeply sampled blood TCRbeta repertoires from subjects exposed to, actively infected with, or recovered from COVID-19. Where available, HLA class I and class II types were taken from metadata supplied by the sample provider and were not determined by assay-based typing. The investigation overall reported the following: Clinical and demographic metadata were provided uncurated, with the amount varying by source and participant.

Each collaborating institution followed its own protocols to collect whole blood in K2EDTA tubes. For TCRbeta analysis, collaborator samples were shipped as frozen whole blood, as isolated PBMCs, or as DNA extracted from either sample type. The sequence joins TRBV6-2 or TRBV6-3 to TRBJ2-5; 11 nucleotides in the junction match TRBD2. The clonotype comes from a man aged 50 to 59 with acute or convalescent COVID-19. Input material: peripheral blood. CDR3 sequence: CASSPHPTSGEETQYF. The sequenced DNA is TGTGCCAGCAGTCCCCACCCGACTAGCGGGGAAGAGACCCAGTACTTC.